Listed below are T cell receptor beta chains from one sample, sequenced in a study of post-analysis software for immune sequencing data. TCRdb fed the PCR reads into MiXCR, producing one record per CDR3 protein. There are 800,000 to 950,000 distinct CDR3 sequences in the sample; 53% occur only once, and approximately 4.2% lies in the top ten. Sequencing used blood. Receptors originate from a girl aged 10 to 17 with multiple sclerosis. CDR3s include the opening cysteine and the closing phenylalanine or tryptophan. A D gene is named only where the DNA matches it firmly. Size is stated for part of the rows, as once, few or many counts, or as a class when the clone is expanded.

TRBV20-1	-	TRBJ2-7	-	CSARTDSGTYEQYF	TGCAGTGCTAGGACCGACAGCGGTACCTACGAGCAGTACTTC
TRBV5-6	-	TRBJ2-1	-	CASREQRVPGNEQFF	TGTGCCAGCAGGGAACAGCGGGTACCGGGTAATGAGCAGTTCTTC
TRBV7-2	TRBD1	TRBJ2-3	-	CARSPDRGWADTQYF	TGTGCCCGCAGCCCGGACAGGGGATGGGCAGATACGCAGTATTTT
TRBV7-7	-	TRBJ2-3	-	CASSLNSVSADTQYF	TGTGCTAGCAGCTTAAATAGTGTTTCGGCAGATACGCAGTATTTT
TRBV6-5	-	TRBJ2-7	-	CASSYALGRQVSYEQYF	TGTGCCAGCAGTTACGCCCTCGGGAGACAGGTCTCCTACGAGCAGTACTTC
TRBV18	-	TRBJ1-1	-	CASSPTPEGEAFF	TGTGCCAGCTCACCCACCCCGGAGGGTGAAGCTTTCTTT
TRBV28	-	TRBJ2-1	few	CASRQVSSYNEQFF	TGTGCCAGCAGACAAGTGAGCTCCTACAATGAGCAGTTCTTC
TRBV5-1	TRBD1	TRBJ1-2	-	CASSTQGTGGYTF	TGCGCCAGCAGCACCCAGGGGACAGGCGGCTACACCTTC
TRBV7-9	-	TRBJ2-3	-	CASSLGQGRPSDTQYF	TGTGCCAGCAGCTTAGGGCAGGGACGACCATCAGATACGCAGTATTTT
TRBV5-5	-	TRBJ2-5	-	CASSSGLHQETQYF	TGTGCCAGCAGCTCCGGGCTACACCAAGAGACCCAGTACTTC
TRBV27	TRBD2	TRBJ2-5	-	CASSLRRERETQYF	TGTGCCAGCAGTTTAAGGCGGGAGAGGGAGACCCAGTACTTC
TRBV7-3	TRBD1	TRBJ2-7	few	CVSSLNTGDEQYF	TGTGTCAGCAGCTTAAATACAGGGGACGAGCAGTACTTC
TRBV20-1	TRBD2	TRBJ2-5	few	CSALRGEGMETQYF	TGCAGTGCCCTTCGGGGGGAGGGTATGGAGACCCAGTACTTC
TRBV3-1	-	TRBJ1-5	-	CASSLQGRENQPQHF	TGTGCCAGCAGCCTACAGGGTCGCGAGAATCAGCCCCAGCATTTT
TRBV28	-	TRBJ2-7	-	CASSLSGAGASYEQYF	TGTGCCAGCAGTTTATCAGGGGCAGGGGCCTCCTACGAGCAGTACTTC
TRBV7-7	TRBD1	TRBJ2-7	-	CASSLVDRGPLRYYEQYF	TGTGCCAGCAGCTTAGTTGACAGGGGCCCCCTTCGGTACTACGAGCAGTACTTC
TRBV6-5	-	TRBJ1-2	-	CASSDPLAPYGYTF	TGTGCCAGCAGTGACCCTTTGGCCCCCTATGGCTACACCTTC
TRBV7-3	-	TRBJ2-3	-	CASSLNEGSTDTQYF	TGTGCCAGCAGCTTAAACGAGGGCAGCACAGATACGCAGTATTTT
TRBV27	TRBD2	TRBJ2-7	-	CASSPLRGGFEQYF	TGTGCCAGCAGTCCCCTTCGGGGGGGGTTCGAGCAGTACTTC
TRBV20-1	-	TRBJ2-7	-	CSARNLGNEQYF	TGCAGTGCTCGCAACCTCGGCAACGAGCAGTACTTC
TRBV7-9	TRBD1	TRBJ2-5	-	CASSFGQGASETQYF	TGTGCCAGCAGCTTCGGGCAGGGGGCCAGTGAGACCCAGTACTTC
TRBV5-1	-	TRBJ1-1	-	CASSLQDDTEAFF	TGCGCCAGCAGCTTACAGGACGACACTGAAGCTTTCTTT
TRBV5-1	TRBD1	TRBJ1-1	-	CASSLGAGGKTEAFF	TGCGCCAGCAGCTTGGGGGCAGGGGGCAAGACTGAAGCTTTCTTT
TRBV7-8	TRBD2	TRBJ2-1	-	CASSYPGTSGSEQFF	TGTGCCAGCAGCTATCCCGGGACTAGCGGGAGCGAGCAGTTCTTC
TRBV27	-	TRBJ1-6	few	CASPGLIFCPNSPLHF	TGTGCCAGCCCTGGGCTCATATTTTGCCCTAATTCACCCCTCCACTTT
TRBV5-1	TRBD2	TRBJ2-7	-	CASSRGGREHASEQYF	TGCGCCAGCAGCCGGGGAGGGAGGGAACACGCCTCTGAGCAGTACTTC
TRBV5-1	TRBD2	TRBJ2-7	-	CASSLSGGHSYEQYF	TGCGCCAGCAGCCTTAGCGGGGGGCACTCCTACGAGCAGTACTTC
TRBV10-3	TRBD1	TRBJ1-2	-	CAISEPWTGSTYGYTF	TGTGCCATCAGTGAGCCCTGGACAGGATCCACCTATGGCTACACCTTC
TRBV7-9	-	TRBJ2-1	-	CASSPRGTGSSYNEQFF	TGTGCCAGCAGCCCCCGGGGCACCGGCAGCTCCTACAATGAGCAGTTCTTC
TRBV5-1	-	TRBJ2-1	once	CASSLIRVRGDKQFF	TGCGCCAGCAGCTTAATAAGGGTGAGGGGCGATAAGCAGTTCTTC
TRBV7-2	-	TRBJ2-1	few	CASNDARFYNEQFF	TGTGCCAGCAACGATGCCAGGTTTTACAATGAGCAGTTCTTC
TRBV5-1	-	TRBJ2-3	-	CASSLSRWRDTNTDTQYF	TGCGCCAGCAGCTTGAGCCGCTGGAGGGACACCAACACAGATACGCAGTATTTT
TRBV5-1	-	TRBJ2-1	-	CASSLVASHLNEQFF	TGCGCCAGCAGCTTGGTGGCTTCTCATCTCAATGAGCAGTTCTTC
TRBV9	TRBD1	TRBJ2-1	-	CASRVYRDRANEQFF	TGTGCCAGCAGAGTGTACCGGGACAGGGCGAATGAGCAGTTCTTC
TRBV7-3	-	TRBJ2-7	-	CASSFFNYEQYF	TGTGCCAGCAGCTTTTTTAACTACGAGCAGTACTTC
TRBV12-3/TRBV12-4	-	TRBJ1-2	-	CAILSLGRAMSYGYTF	TGTGCCATCCTTAGCTTGGGCAGGGCGATGAGCTATGGCTACACCTTC
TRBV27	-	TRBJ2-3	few	CASSKIAGTDTQYF	TGTGCCAGCAGTAAGATCGCGGGGACAGATACGCAGTATTTT
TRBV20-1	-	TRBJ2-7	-	CSAHRRGHNSYEQYF	TGCAGTGCCCATCGAAGGGGACACAACTCCTACGAGCAGTACTTC
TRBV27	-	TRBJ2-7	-	CASSSPGRLAGEQYF	TGTGCCAGCAGTTCCCCGGGACGCCTGGCGGGAGAGCAGTACTTC
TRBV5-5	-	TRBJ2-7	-	CASSPYMGHEQYF	TGTGCCAGCAGCCCGTATATGGGACACGAGCAGTACTTC
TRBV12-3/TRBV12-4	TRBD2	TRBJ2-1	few	CASSPTTPGTSGYGEQFF	TGTGCCAGCAGTCCCACAACGCCCGGGACTAGCGGGTATGGTGAGCAGTTCTTC
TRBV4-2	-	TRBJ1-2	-	CASSRETGTYYGYTF	TGTGCCAGCAGCCGAGAGACAGGTACCTACTATGGCTACACCTTC
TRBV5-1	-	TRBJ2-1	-	CASSLRDARANEQFF	TGCGCCAGCAGCCTGAGGGACGCCCGAGCGAATGAGCAGTTCTTC
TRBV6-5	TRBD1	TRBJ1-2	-	CASSLPGQEYGYTF	TGTGCCAGCAGTTTGCCGGGACAGGAGTATGGCTACACCTTC
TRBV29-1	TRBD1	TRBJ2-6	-	CSVVGQETSGANVLTF	TGCAGCGTTGTGGGACAGGAGACATCTGGGGCCAACGTCCTGACTTTC
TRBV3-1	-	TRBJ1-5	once	CASSQGINNNQPQHF	TGTGCCAGCAGCCAAGGCATAAACAACAATCAGCCCCAGCATTTT
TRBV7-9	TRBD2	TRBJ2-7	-	CGSGAGDEQYF	TGTGGTTCGGGCGCGGGGGACGAGCAGTACTTC
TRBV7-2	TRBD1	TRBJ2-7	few	CASSAWDRRTYEQYF	TGTGCCAGCAGCGCATGGGACAGGCGAACCTACGAGCAGTACTTC
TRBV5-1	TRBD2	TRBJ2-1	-	CASSQTSGRDVEQFF	TGCGCCAGCAGCCAGACTAGCGGGAGGGATGTTGAGCAGTTCTTC
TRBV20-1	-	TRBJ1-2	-	CSAQRGGGGYGYTF	TGCAGTGCTCAACGGGGGGGAGGAGGCTATGGCTACACCTTC
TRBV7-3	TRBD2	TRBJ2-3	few	CASSPLGAGASTDTQYF	TGTGCCAGCAGCCCCCTGGGAGCGGGGGCTAGCACAGATACGCAGTATTTT
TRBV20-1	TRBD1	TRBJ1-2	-	CSAGTGSRLDGYTF	TGCAGTGCCGGGACAGGAAGCCGCCTAGATGGCTACACCTTC
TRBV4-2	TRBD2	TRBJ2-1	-	CASSSQRLAGTYNEQFF	TGTGCCAGCAGCTCGCAGCGACTAGCGGGTACCTACAATGAGCAGTTCTTC
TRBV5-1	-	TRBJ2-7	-	CASSFDRREQYF	TGCGCCAGCAGCTTCGACAGGCGGGAGCAGTACTTC
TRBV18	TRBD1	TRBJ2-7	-	CASSPRQGVIEQYF	TGTGCCAGCTCACCCAGACAGGGGGTTATTGAGCAGTACTTC
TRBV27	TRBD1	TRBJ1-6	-	CASSLLDRGNSPLHF	TGTGCCAGCAGCCTCCTCGACAGGGGTAATTCACCCCTCCACTTT
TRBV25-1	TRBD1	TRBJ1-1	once	CASSEGGQGGTEAFF	TGTGCCAGCAGTGAAGGGGGGCAGGGGGGCACTGAAGCTTTCTTT